A selection of T cell receptor beta chains follows, all from one sample in a study of blood T cell repertoires in COVID-19. Data came from immunoSEQ multiplex PCR; TCRdb stores just in-frame clones and leaves some out. The sample has 100,000 to 150,000 clones; roughly 85% are singletons. The specimen sequenced was peripheral blood. The source of these receptors is a human donor in a cohort sampled during active COVID-19. The CDR3 runs from the conserved cysteine through the conserved F or W. D genes are given only for firm matches.

>TRBV5-4|TRBJ1-6|.
CASSLGNSALHF
>TRBV19|TRBJ2-7|.
CASSLRDTHEQYF
>TRBV5-1|TRBJ2-1|TRBD2
CASSLGSGTTTHNEQFF
>TRBV28|TRBJ2-1|.
CASSPTSRGHEQFF
>TRBV2|TRBJ2-3|TRBD1
CATGTGQPKADTQYF
>TRBV3-1/TRBV3-2|TRBJ1-1|.
CASSQDLGATEAFF
>TRBV11-2|TRBJ2-1|.
CASSWGLRDNEQFF
>TRBV29-1|TRBJ2-1|.
CSVEQYGSYNEQFF
>TRBV3-1/TRBV3-2|TRBJ2-1|.
CASSPPGIANNEQFF
>TRBV2|TRBJ2-5|TRBD2
CASRGTSGAQETQYF
>TRBV7-8|TRBJ2-1|TRBD1
CASSVPGQKIYNEQFF
>TRBV2|TRBJ1-1|.
CASDESTGFPYTEAFF
>TRBV27|TRBJ2-3|TRBD2
CASSLRYSGGDTQYF
>TRBV24-1|TRBJ2-2|TRBD2
CATSGRFSGTDTGELFF
>TRBV10-3|TRBJ2-1|TRBD2
CAISVSGSSYNEQFF
>TRBV4-2|TRBJ1-2|.
CASSQASTAPYGYTF
>TRBV7-2|TRBJ1-5|.
CASSLTGNSNQPQHF
>TRBV10-3|TRBJ2-2|.
CAISARPHTGELFF
>TRBV28|TRBJ2-5|.
CASSLYRNSQETQYF
>TRBV3-1/TRBV3-2|TRBJ1-1|.
CASSPRIEDTEAFF
>TRBV6-1|TRBJ2-2|.
CASSKQGSSTGELFF
>TRBV10-3|TRBJ2-7|.
CAIPDEGDYEQYF
>TRBV6-6|TRBJ2-2|.
CASSYTHGELFF
>TRBV6-2/TRBV6-3|TRBJ2-1|TRBD2
CASSLAGGYNEQFF
>TRBV10-1|TRBJ2-6|.
CASSDRGVTGANVLTF
>TRBV28|TRBJ1-1|TRBD1
CASTSGGRAEAFF
>TRBV15|TRBJ1-5|.
CATSYEQAQPQHF
>TRBV30|TRBJ2-7|TRBD1
CAWTMSGTGAYRSRYEQYF
>TRBV30|TRBJ2-1|TRBD2
CAWSVGRGGKQFF
>TRBV27|TRBJ2-3|.
CASTLAWGVLSDTQYF
>TRBV12-5|TRBJ2-1|TRBD2
CASGPAGLAGEYNEQFF
>TRBV7-3|TRBJ2-1|.
CASSFGGEEQFF
>TRBV6-6|TRBJ1-2|.
CASSYAGSPPYGYTF
>TRBV29-1|TRBJ2-7|.
CSVEAAYEQYF
>TRBV5-5|TRBJ2-7|.
CASSLDPGSSYEQYF
>TRBV7-2|TRBJ2-1|TRBD2
CASSPGLAGGRSYNEQFF
>TRBV7-9|TRBJ1-1|TRBD1
CASSWDRGRYTEAFF